Detailed here is one TCR beta chain. By sample share, this clonotype is medium-sized (0.01 to 0.1%). Its antigen remains undetermined. One base away there is no much larger clone; base qualities are not given. These data are taken from a study of T and B cells in COVID-19 patients (TCRdb year 2020). For the wider study: Using TRB and IGH repertoire sequencing of peripheral blood, the study characterized adaptive immunity in COVID-19 patients who had active infection or had recovered. Critical illness requiring mechanical ventilation or ECMO was present in about 60% of the roughly 20 patients in the active-infection cohort. The recovered cohort had a median age of around 37 years, compared with 67 years in the active-infection cohort. The repository of TCR and BCR sequences included some 69 time points from 30 to 45 patients, and more than 8 million TCR sequences were analysed. Up to roughly 10 follow-up blood samples were collected per patient, with some samples spanning different disease stages in the same individual. A recovered cohort comprised about 18 patients contributing approximately 22 samples, mostly after mild to moderate COVID-19 managed as outpatients. A couple of patients were included in both the recovered and active cohorts because samples were available from active disease and after recovery. Repertoire analyses used an age-matched reference group of approximately 42 healthy donors who were negative for COVID-19 antibodies as the comparison. In the active-infection cohort, 18 of 20 patients had comorbidities linked to unfavorable COVID-19 outcome. Broader findings and caveats from the paper: The size of the cohort was considered insufficient for assessing HLA contributions to COVID-19 susceptibility or severity. Blood samples obtained from mildly ill patients during symptoms, as well as early samples obtained from severe cases, were available only in scarce numbers. TRB repertoires were found to be highly clonal in active COVID-19, whereas diversity and richness at recovery were found to rise above healthy donor levels. It was stated that prospective validation of the reported TCR clusters was required before the clusters could be put to clinical use. Specific T cell subsets (CD4+/Treg/CD8+) and sorted SARS-CoV-2-responsive or tetramer+ T cells had not yet been sequenced, and these experiments were ongoing. A total of 2,331 exclusive TCR clusters, including 30 to 40 low-pGen clusters, were found in the recovered cohort. Strongly skewed TRBV/TRBJ gene usage was reported in patients with COVID-19.

V is clipped by 3 bases and J by 5 bases, and the sequence between their germline boundaries is 10 bases long. Via the germline V gene (reference sequence), CDR1 is LNHDA and CDR2 SQIVND. The CDR3 sequence holds 13 residues, the cysteine and phenylalanine included. Left in the record is the CDR3 DNA by itself, 39 bases read in frame from the first base. Data came from an Illumina MiSeq. Multiplex PCR with BIOMED2 TRB-A/B primer pools was used to amplify the TRB rearrangements. Illumina-compatible adapters and 7-nucleotide sample barcodes were attached to the amplicons in two consecutive PCRs. Phusion HS II polymerase was used for all library PCRs. The amplicons were purified from gel with the NucleoSpin Gel and PCR Clean-up kit, measured on Qubit, and combined at 4 to 4.5 nM. Before Illumina next-generation sequencing, the quality of the amplicon pool was assessed on an Agilent 2100 Bioanalyzer. Processing in the source paper ran as follows. TRB rearrangements were annotated with MiXCR 3.0.8 using the default MiXCR reference library. Non-productive reads and sequences with fewer than 2 reads were removed, and each unique CDR3 nucleotide sequence was counted as one clone. Clonality, diversity, richness and V-J gene usage were calculated in R 3.5.1. GLIPH2 was used for TCR clustering by CDR3 similarity, and generation probabilities were calculated by OLGA. Only GLIPH2 clusters with at least four unique TCR clonotypes present in at least three individuals were retained. TCRdb trimmed public reads at Q25 via fastp, called clones via MiXCR and kept in-frame beta chains. Each record represents a unique CDR3 protein, reported with the most common genes and DNA among its rows. For this entry, the V and J calls and clone size follow TCRdb and not the study's own pipeline. For this sample the table gives some 10,000 distinct CDR3 sequences, of which 33% were detected only once. Jointly, the top ten make up 15% to 20% of the sample.

Genomic DNA extracted from blood, in amounts of about 240-550 ng, served as the starting material for amplifying TRB repertoires. Sequenced material: blood. The sequence came from a human donor with active COVID-19. The chain is encoded by TRBV19 joined to TRBJ2-5; a weak D assignment points to TRBD2 (5 bases agree). The CDR3 protein: CASSITRGETQYF. The nucleotides read TGTGCCAGTAGTATTACTCGAGGGGAGACCCAGTACTTC.